These 22 T cell receptor beta chains originate from one sample sequenced in a study of CXCR3-negative and CXCR3-positive naive CD8 T cells. With UMI labels, 5' RACE was used to prepare the TRB cDNA libraries. For each CDR3 protein, TCRdb gives one entry from its re-call of the 5' RACE reads, without DNA. Its table records fewer than 90,000 distinct CDR3 sequences. The material sequenced was naive CXCR3- CD8+ T cells from blood. Subset in this sample: CD45RO-CCR7+CD27+CD95- naive CD8+ T cells lacking CXCR3 (TNR3-). All receptors derive from a human donor in good health. Some clones in this sample may be carry-over from other donors' samples.

The chain carries TRBV6-2 or TRBV6-3 and TRBJ2-1; TCRdb returns TRBD2, unconfirmable since there is no DNA. Per germline, CDR1 MNHEY and CDR2 SVGEGT. The CDR3 spans 16 residues. CDR3 sequence: CASSRLGAGGANEQFF.

The CDR3 here is CASSTDRDLFKLFF. The rearrangement links TRBV7-2 to TRBJ1-4; TCRdb calls TRBD1, which cannot be checked without DNA. This CDR3 comprises 14 residues. Looked up from germline, CDR1 is SGHTA and CDR2 is FQGNSA. The full variable domain, rest sourced from reference TRBV7-2 and TRBJ1-4, is GAGVSQSPSNKVTEKGKDVELRCDPISGHTALYWYRQSLGQGLEFLIYFQGNSAPDKSGLPSDRFSAERTGGSVSTLTIQRTQQEDSAVYLCASSTDRDLFKLFFGSGTQLSVL.

V and J are TRBV5-6 and TRBJ1-3. The length of the CDR3 is 13 residues. Germline values: CDR1 SGHDT, CDR2 YYEEEE. This CDR3 is CASSLVSGNTIYF.

The chain employs TRBV29-1 and TRBJ1-1. The germline V gene has CDR1 SQVTM and CDR2 ANQGSEA. The CDR3 is 13 residues long. The CDR3 reads CSVEADMNTEAFF.

The V call is TRBV12-3 or TRBV12-4, the J call TRBJ2-5; there is no DNA to check the TCRdb D call of TRBD2. CDR3 size: 16 residues. CDR3 in amino acids: CASSRGLGEFQETQYF.

This sequence joins TRBV29-1 and TRBJ1-2; the TCRdb D gene call, TRBD1, has no DNA to confirm it. The germline CDR1 and CDR2 sequences are SQVTM and ANQGSEA. This CDR3 is 13 amino acids long. The CDR3 loop reads CSVLSGQGSGYTF.

This chain joins TRBV20-1 and TRBJ2-7; there is no DNA to check the TCRdb D call of TRBD1. This CDR3 has 16 residues. Germline CDR1 and CDR2: DFQATT and SNEGSKA (reference sequence). The CDR3 loop is CSARSGVSGSSYEQYF.

CDR3 region: CASSLTTSGGPYNEQFF. The V call is TRBV19, the J call TRBJ2-1; TCRdb indicates TRBD2, and absent DNA this call remains unverified. Germline CDR1 reads LNHDA; CDR2 reads SQIVND (reference sequence). The CDR3 is 17 amino acids.

CDR3 amino acids: CASSWTANYGYTF. The chain couples TRBV27 to TRBJ1-2. Germline CDR1 MNHEY, CDR2 SMNVEV (reference sequence). The CDR3 extends over 13 amino acids.

The V and J genes are TRBV24-1 and TRBJ2-1; the TCRdb D gene call, TRBD1, has no DNA to confirm it. This CDR3 has 14 residues. The V gene's germline CDR1 is KGHDR and CDR2 SFDVKD. CDR3 residues: CATSDRGRGHEQFF.

This chain links TRBV5-1 with TRBJ1-1; TCRdb outputs TRBD1, but without DNA this stays unchecked. CDR1 is SGHRS and CDR2 is YFSETQ in the germline V gene. The CDR3 length is 15 residues. The CDR3 region is CASSWGQNMNTEAFF.

The J gene is TRBJ2-7, the V gene TRBV4-3; the D call from TCRdb, TRBD1, cannot be confirmed without DNA. The length of the CDR3 is 15 residues. Germline CDR1 and CDR2: LGHNA and YSLEER. The CDR3: CASSAPGQGIHEQYF.

CDR3 sequence reads: CASRPAGGLGYNEQFF. The chain has TRBV28 and TRBJ2-1; TCRdb's assignment of TRBD2 cannot be checked, as there is no DNA. The CDR3 covers 16 residues. Germline V lookup: CDR1 MDHEN, CDR2 SYDVKM.

The chain recombines TRBV7-3 with TRBJ2-1. The germline V gene encodes CDR1 SGHTA and CDR2 FQGTGA. This CDR3 is 15 amino acids long. The CDR3 reads CASSLTAEFYNEQFF.

The V call is TRBV7-9, the J call TRBJ2-5; TCRdb calls TRBD1, which cannot be checked without DNA. The CDR3 extends over 12 amino acids. Germline V CDR1 and CDR2: SEHNR, FQNEAQ (reference sequence). The CDR3 loop is CATYEGFGTQYF.

The genes are TRBV12-3 or TRBV12-4 and TRBJ1-5. This CDR3 is 15 amino acids long. The CDR3 here is CASSLSGYSNQPQHF.

The chain carries TRBV29-1 and TRBJ1-1. This CDR3 spans 13 amino acids. Germline V gene sequence: CDR1 SQVTM, CDR2 ANQGSEA. The CDR3 is CSVGLTANTEAFF.

The gene calls are TRBV12-3 or TRBV12-4 and TRBJ2-5; as DNA is missing, the TRBD1 call by TCRdb cannot be tested. The CDR3 covers 15 residues. CDR3 residues: CASSLVIRGGETQYF.

The J gene is TRBJ2-1, the V gene TRBV20-1; TCRdb reports TRBD2, a call that lacks DNA to check it against. From germline, CDR1 is DFQATT and CDR2 SNEGSKA (reference sequence). CDR3 size: 14 residues. The CDR3 loop reads CSAREGHSFGEQFF.

This chain links TRBV28 with TRBJ2-1; TCRdb lists TRBD2, though no DNA is available to test this call. CDR1 is MDHEN, CDR2 SYDVKM, per germline. This CDR3 is built from 16 residues. The chain's CDR3 is CASSLTSSGSIDEQFF.

The rearrangement uses TRBV19 and TRBJ2-7. CDR1 and CDR2 (germline): LNHDA, SQIVND (reference sequence). The CDR3 has 13 amino acids. The CDR3 protein is CASSPQLAYEQYF.

The chain is built from TRBV12-3 or TRBV12-4 and TRBJ2-5; absent DNA, TCRdb's TRBD1 call cannot be checked. This CDR3 has 15 residues. The CDR3 protein is CASSFLRGSRETQYF.